Following are 21 T cell receptor beta chains from one sample sequenced in a study of cytomegalovirus exposure and HLA in healthy donors. 60 Vbeta and 13 Jbeta primers were used in PCR. Method: immunoSEQ multiplex PCR; TCRdb's copy keeps in-frame clones and lacks some. Among some 110,000 clones listed, about 81% were seen once. The specimen was PBMCs. The receptors stem from a woman in her twenties or thirties in good health and CMV-seronegative.

The rearrangement joins TRBV11-3 to TRBJ2-5, with 8 bases identical to TRBD1. The J call may not be correct, given that the DNA end is closer to TRBJ2-7. Germline CDR1 is SGHNT and CDR2 is YENEEA. The CDR3 has 13 amino acids. CDR3: CASSFGQGDEQYF. The CDR3 DNA reads TGTGCCAGCAGCTTTGGACAGGGTGACGAGCAGTACTTC.

V gene TRBV4-1 combines with J gene TRBJ2-1; 8 bases fit TRBD2. CDR3 length: 14 amino acids. Losses at the gene ends were 1 base for V and 7 bases for J; bases not matched to a gene: 3. The germline CDR1 and CDR2 sequences are MGHRA and YSYEKL. The CDR3: CASSQAGGPNEQFF. In DNA form, the CDR3 reads TGCGCCAGCAGCCAAGCGGGGGGGCCAAATGAGCAGTTCTTC.

The chain joins TRBV2 to TRBJ2-5, with 12 nucleotides matching TRBD2. The length of the CDR3 is 15 residues. Trimming removed 5 bases from V and 2 bases from J; junction bases left unmatched: 3. In germline, CDR1 is SNHLY, CDR2 FYNNEI. CDR3 nucleotides: TGTGCCAGCAGTCGTGGACTAGCGGGGCAAGAGACCCAGTACTTC. It codes for CASSRGLAGQETQYF.

The chain is built from TRBV6-1 and TRBJ1-5; D gene uncertain. Trimming took off 7 bases at V and 4 bases at J, with 11 bases between the two ends. CDR3 length: 13 amino acids. CDR1 MNHNS and CDR2 SASEGT come from the germline V gene. CDR3: CASITAGNQPQHF. CDR3 DNA sequence: TGTGCCAGCATCACAGCTGGGAATCAGCCCCAGCATTTT.

This clone occurred a few times. The rearrangement uses TRBV2 and TRBJ2-5; TRBD1 matches at 7 bases. Germline V gives CDR1 SNHLY, CDR2 FYNNEI. Losses at the gene ends were 1 base for V and 10 bases for J; bases not matched to a gene: 9. The CDR3 is 14 residues long. CDR3 bases: TGTGCCAGCAGTGAAGGAGGGGACAGAGGGAACCAGTACTTC. This gives the protein CASSEGGDRGNQYF.

The chain is built from TRBV5-1 and TRBJ2-7, with 11 bases matching TRBD2. The V gene end was trimmed by 3 bases and the J gene end by 2 bases; junction bases not matched to a gene: 10. The CDR3 runs 17 residues. Germline CDR1 SGHRS, CDR2 YFSETQ. CDR3 protein: CASSSPLAGGRTYEQYF. The CDR3 nucleotides read TGCGCCAGCAGCTCCCCTCTAGCGGGGGGCCGTACCTACGAGCAGTACTTC.

The rearrangement uses TRBV10-3 and TRBJ2-7, with 7 bases that match TRBD1. The CDR3 sequence is 12 residues long. V was pared by 9 bases and J by 1 base, with 3 bases of the junction left unmatched. The V gene's germline CDR1 is ENHRY and CDR2 SYGVKD. The CDR3 is CAIMTGSYEQYF. The CDR3 DNA sequence: TGTGCCATAATGACAGGGTCCTACGAGCAGTACTTC.

J is TRBJ1-1 and V is TRBV5-8, with D tentatively TRBD1 (5 bases). Germline lookup yields CDR1 SGHTS and CDR2 YDEGEE. The CDR3 extends over 14 amino acids. V was shortened by 1 base and J by 2 bases, with 9 bases between the two germline ends. The CDR3 loop reads CASSLRGLNTEAFF. As DNA, the CDR3 is TGTGCCAGCAGCTTGAGGGGACTTAACACTGAAGCTTTCTTT.

The chain is built from TRBV5-1 and TRBJ2-3; the match to TRBD2 covers 9 bases. The germline gives CDR1 SGHRS, CDR2 YFSETQ. The CDR3 runs to 16 residues. Unmatched junction bases numbered 5, after V lost 0 bases and J lost 3 bases. The CDR3 loop is CASSLGAAGGTDTQYF. CDR3 coding DNA: TGCGCCAGCAGCTTGGGGGCTGCGGGGGGGACAGATACGCAGTATTTT.

This rearrangement joins TRBV4-1 to TRBJ1-2; TRBD1 might be the D (6 bases). Germline values: CDR1 MGHRA, CDR2 YSYEKL. The germline V and J ends were trimmed by 0 bases and 2 bases, with 10 bases remaining between them. There are 15 residues in the CDR3. The CDR3 sequence is CASSQDSGQNYGYTF. In DNA form, the CDR3 reads TGCGCCAGCAGCCAAGATTCCGGACAGAACTATGGCTACACCTTC.

This clone was seen once. The gene calls are TRBV6-5 and TRBJ1-1; 7 bases agree with TRBD1. After removal of 6 bases from V and 5 bases from J, the junction contained 6 bases not matched to a gene. Germline lookup yields CDR1 MNHEY and CDR2 SVGAGI. The CDR3 sequence is 13 residues long. CDR3 region: CASRRDRQTEAFF. The DNA for the CDR3 is TGTGCCAGCAGGCGGGACAGACAAACTGAAGCTTTCTTT.

This chain uses TRBV18 with TRBJ2-3; 13 nucleotides agree with TRBD2. The CDR3 loop spans 15 amino acids. V trimming: 6 bases; J trimming: 4 bases; junction bases outside the gene matches: 4. In germline, CDR1 is KGHSH, CDR2 LQKENI. In nucleotides, the CDR3 is TGTGCCAGCTCCCTAGGACTAGCGGGAGCAGATACGCAGTATTTT. The encoded protein is CASSLGLAGADTQYF.

The V and J genes are TRBV7-9 and TRBJ2-7, with 7 bases lining up with TRBD1. The junction had 8 bases not matched to a gene; V was cut back by 2 bases and J by 4 bases. Germline lookup yields CDR1 SEHNR and CDR2 FQNEAQ (reference sequence). This CDR3 is 15 amino acids long. CDR3 sequence (DNA): TGTGCCAGCAGCTTAATAGGGGGCATCGGGTACGAGCAGTACTTC. Translated, it gives CASSLIGGIGYEQYF.

The CDR3: CASSNTVSPHYGYTF. CDR3 nucleotide sequence: TGTGCCAGTAGTAATACGGTCTCGCCTCACTATGGCTACACCTTC. V is TRBV19 and J is TRBJ1-2, with D hard to call. V lost 4 bases, J lost 3 bases, and 15 bases lay in between. Germline CDR1 is LNHDA and CDR2 is SQIVND (reference sequence). This CDR3 has 15 residues.

V is TRBV7-9 and J is TRBJ2-7; 10 bases line up with TRBD2. Germline CDR1 and CDR2: SEHNR and FQNEAQ (reference sequence). The length of the CDR3 is 17 residues. V shed 4 bases, J shed 3 bases, and the junction held 12 bases outside the gene matches. This CDR3 reads CASSSPGLARTNYEQYF. The DNA of the CDR3 is TGTGCCAGCAGCTCTCCGGGACTAGCGAGGACCAACTACGAGCAGTACTTC.

In this sample, this clone turned up a few times. The rearrangement uses TRBV5-1 and TRBJ2-7; the D is unclear. V was shortened by 3 bases and J by 4 bases, with 11 bases between the two germline ends. CDR3 length: 13 residues. Germline V CDR1 and CDR2: SGHRS, YFSETQ. This chain's CDR3 is CASSYGSRYEQYF. The DNA for the CDR3 is TGCGCCAGCAGCTACGGGTCGAGATACGAGCAGTACTTC.

The rearrangement uses TRBV2 and TRBJ2-7; TRBD1 is a possible D gene (6 bases). Trimming cost V 7 bases and J 6 bases, with 16 bases left between them. CDR1 and CDR2 (germline): SNHLY, FYNNEI. CDR3 length equals 13 residues. The CDR3 protein is CASTPQGNGEQYF. The CDR3, as DNA: TGTGCCAGCACCCCGCAGGGGAACGGCGAGCAGTACTTC.

This sequence joins TRBV4-1 and TRBJ1-2; 9 nucleotides align to TRBD1. With 4 bases clipped from V and 5 bases from J, the junction kept 11 bases outside the gene matches. Germline loops: CDR1 MGHRA, CDR2 YSYEKL. The CDR3 is 16 amino acids. The CDR3 sequence is CASSPGTGRPPYGYTF. The CDR3 nucleotides are TGCGCCAGCAGCCCCGGGACAGGGCGCCCGCCTTATGGCTACACCTTC.

The chain is built from TRBV5-8 and TRBJ2-5; tentative D call: TRBD1 (5 bases). CDR1 SGHTS and CDR2 YDEGEE come from the germline V gene. The CDR3 consists of 15 residues. With 2 bases removed from V and 0 bases from J, the gap between germline ends came to 11 bases. The CDR3 sequence: CASSFSRQYQETQYF. The DNA for the CDR3 is TGTGCCAGCAGCTTCTCACGACAGTACCAAGAGACCCAGTACTTC.

With respect to this clone: The limits of the CDR3 on the DNA are not certain, so only TCRdb's listed CDR3 is given. The rearrangement uses TRBV18 and TRBJ2-1; the table names TRBD1, a call not compared with the DNA. Germline V gene data show CDR1 as KGHSH and CDR2 as LQKENI. The CDR3 numbers 14 amino acids, ends counted. CDR3 in amino acids: CASSAPPVGQGAFF.

The chain joins TRBV11-2 to TRBJ2-1; the match to TRBD2 covers 12 bases. V shed 5 bases and J 7 bases; nucleotides not matched to a gene: 6. In germline, CDR1 is SGHAT, CDR2 FQNNGV. This CDR3 is 15 amino acids long. CDR3 protein: CASSQTSGRGNEQFF. The DNA for the CDR3 is TGTGCCAGCAGCCAGACTAGCGGGAGAGGGAATGAGCAGTTCTTC. Full variable domain (missing parts from reference TRBV11-2 and TRBJ2-1): EAGVAQSPRYKIIEKRQSVAFWCNPISGHATLYWYQQILGQGPKLLIQFQNNGVVDDSQLPKDRFSAERLKGVDSTLKIQPAKLEDSAVYLCASSQTSGRGNEQFFGPGTRLTVL.